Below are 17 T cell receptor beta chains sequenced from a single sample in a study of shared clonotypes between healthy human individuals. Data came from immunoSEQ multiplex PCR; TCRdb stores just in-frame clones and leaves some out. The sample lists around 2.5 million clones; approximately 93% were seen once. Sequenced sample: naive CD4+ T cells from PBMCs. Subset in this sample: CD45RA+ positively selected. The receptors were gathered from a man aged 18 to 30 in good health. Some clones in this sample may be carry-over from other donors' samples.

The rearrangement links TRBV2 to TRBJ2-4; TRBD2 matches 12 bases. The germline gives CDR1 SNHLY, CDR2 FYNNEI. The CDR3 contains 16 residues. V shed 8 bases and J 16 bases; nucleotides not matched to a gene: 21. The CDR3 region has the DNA TGTGCCAGCTCCACCTCCGCCGCTAGCGGGAGGGCCACGGGCTACTTC. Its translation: CASSTSAASGRATGYF.

CDR3 sequence: CASSPRGRGNTGELFF. The CDR3 nucleotides read TGTGCCAGTAGTCCCCGGGGCAGGGGAAACACCGGGGAGCTGTTTTTT. The rearrangement joins TRBV19 to TRBJ2-2, with D perhaps TRBD1 (6 bases). The CDR3 is 16 residues long. Looked up from germline, CDR1 is LNHDA and CDR2 is SQIVND (reference sequence). V lost 5 bases and J lost 2, with 15 bases in between.

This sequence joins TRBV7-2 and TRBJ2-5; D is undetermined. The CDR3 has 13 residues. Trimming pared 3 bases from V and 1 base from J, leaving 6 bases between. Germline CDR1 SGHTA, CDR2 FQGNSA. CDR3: CASSLSTQETQYF. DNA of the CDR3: TGTGCCAGCAGCTTGAGTACCCAAGAGACCCAGTACTTC.

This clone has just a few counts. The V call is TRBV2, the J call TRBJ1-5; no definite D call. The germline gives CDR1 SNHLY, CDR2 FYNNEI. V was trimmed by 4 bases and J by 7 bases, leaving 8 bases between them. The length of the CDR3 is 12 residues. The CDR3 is CASSANRQPQHF. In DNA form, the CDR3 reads TGTGCCAGCAGTGCCAACCGGCAGCCCCAGCATTTT. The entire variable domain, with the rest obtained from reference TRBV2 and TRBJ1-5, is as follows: EPEVTQTPSHQVTQMGQEVILRCVPISNHLYFYWYRQILGQKVEFLVSFYNNEISEKSEIFDDQFSVERPDGSNFTLKIRSTKLEDSAMYFCASSANRQPQHFGDGTRLSIL.

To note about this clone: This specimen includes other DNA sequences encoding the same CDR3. CDR3 DNA sequence: TGTGCCAGCTCACCCCGGGACAGGGACGAGCAGTACTTC. Its translation is CASSPRDRDEQYF. The chain joins TRBV18 to TRBJ2-7, with 9 bases lining up with TRBD1. J lost 5 bases, V lost 3 bases, and 2 bases had no gene match. Germline assignment: CDR1 KGHSH and CDR2 LQKENI. The CDR3 extends over 13 amino acids.

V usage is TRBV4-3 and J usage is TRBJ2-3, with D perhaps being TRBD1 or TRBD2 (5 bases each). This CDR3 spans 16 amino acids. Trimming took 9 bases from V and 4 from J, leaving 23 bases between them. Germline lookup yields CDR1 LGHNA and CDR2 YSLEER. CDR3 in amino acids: CASTFTRGARSDTQYF. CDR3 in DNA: TGCGCCAGTACCTTCACGAGAGGGGCAAGGTCAGATACGCAGTATTTT.

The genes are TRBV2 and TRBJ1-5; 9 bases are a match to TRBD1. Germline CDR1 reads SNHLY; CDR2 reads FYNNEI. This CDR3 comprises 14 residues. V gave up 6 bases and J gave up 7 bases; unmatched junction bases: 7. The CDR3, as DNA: TGTGCCAGCAGCTTGGACAGGGGTAAACAGCCCCAGCATTTT. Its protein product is CASSLDRGKQPQHF.

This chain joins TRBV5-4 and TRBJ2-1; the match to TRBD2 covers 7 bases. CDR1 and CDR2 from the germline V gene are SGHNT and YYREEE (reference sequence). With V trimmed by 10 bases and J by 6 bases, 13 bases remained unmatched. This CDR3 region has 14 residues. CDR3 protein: CAGDTGGGSNEQFF. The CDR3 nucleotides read TGTGCCGGTGACACGGGGGGAGGGTCCAATGAGCAGTTCTTC.

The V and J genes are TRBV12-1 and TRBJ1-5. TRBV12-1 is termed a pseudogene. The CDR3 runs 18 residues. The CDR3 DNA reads TGTGCCAGCAGCTTTATTGGTTGGGCAGGGAGTAGCAATCAGCCCCAGCATTTT. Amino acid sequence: CASSFIGWAGSSNQPQHF.

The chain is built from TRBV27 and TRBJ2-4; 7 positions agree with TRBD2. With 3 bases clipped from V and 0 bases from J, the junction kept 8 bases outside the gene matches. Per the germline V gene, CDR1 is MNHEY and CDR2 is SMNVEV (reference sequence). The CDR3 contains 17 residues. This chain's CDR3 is CASSFSGTTRAKNIQYF. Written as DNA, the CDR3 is TGTGCCAGCAGTTTTTCGGGGACTACCAGAGCCAAAAACATTCAGTACTTC.

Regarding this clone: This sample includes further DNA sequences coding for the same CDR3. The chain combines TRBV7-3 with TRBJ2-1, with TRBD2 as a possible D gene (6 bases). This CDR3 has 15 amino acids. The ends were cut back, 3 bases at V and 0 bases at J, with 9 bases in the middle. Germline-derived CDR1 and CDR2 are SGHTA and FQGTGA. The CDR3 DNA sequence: TGTGCCAGCAGCTTTAGCGGAAGCTCCTACAATGAGCAGTTCTTC. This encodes CASSFSGSSYNEQFF.

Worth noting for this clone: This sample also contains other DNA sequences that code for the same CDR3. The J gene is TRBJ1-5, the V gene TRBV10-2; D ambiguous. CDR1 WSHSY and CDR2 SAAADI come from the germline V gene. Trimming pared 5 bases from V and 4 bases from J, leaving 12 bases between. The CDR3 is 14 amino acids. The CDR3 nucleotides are TGCGCCAGCAGTCCCACCGGGCAGAATCAGCCCCAGCATTTT. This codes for CASSPTGQNQPQHF.

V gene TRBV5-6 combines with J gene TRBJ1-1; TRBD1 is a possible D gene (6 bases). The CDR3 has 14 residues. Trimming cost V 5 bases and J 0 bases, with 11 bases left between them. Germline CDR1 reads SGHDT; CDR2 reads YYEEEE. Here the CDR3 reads CASSRQALNTEAFF. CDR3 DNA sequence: TGTGCCAGCAGTCGACAGGCGCTGAACACTGAAGCTTTCTTT.

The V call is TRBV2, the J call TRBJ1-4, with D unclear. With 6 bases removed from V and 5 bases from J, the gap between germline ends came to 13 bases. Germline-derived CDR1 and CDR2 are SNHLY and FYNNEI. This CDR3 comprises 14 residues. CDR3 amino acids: CASRVSSGNEKLFF. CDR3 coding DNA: TGTGCCAGCAGGGTCTCTAGCGGGAATGAAAAACTGTTTTTT.

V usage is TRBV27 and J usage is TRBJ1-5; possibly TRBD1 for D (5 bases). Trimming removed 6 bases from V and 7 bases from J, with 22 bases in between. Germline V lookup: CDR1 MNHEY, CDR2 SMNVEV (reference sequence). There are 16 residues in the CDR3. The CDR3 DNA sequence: TGTGCCAGCAGCCCCCTCGGTTGGCAGGGCGACCAGCCCCAGCATTTT. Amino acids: CASSPLGWQGDQPQHF.

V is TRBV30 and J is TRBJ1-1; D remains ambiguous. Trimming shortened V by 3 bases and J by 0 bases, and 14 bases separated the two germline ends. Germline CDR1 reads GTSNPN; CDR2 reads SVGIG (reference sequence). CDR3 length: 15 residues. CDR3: CAWRGTVTLNTEAFF. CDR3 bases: TGTGCCTGGAGAGGTACCGTAACATTGAACACTGAAGCTTTCTTT. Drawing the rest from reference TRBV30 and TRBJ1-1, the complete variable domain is SQTIHQWPATLVQPVGSPLSLECTVEGTSNPNLYWYRQAAGRGLQLLFYSVGIGQISSEVPQNLSASRPQDRQFILSSKKLLLSDSGFYLCAWRGTVTLNTEAFFGQGTRLTVV.

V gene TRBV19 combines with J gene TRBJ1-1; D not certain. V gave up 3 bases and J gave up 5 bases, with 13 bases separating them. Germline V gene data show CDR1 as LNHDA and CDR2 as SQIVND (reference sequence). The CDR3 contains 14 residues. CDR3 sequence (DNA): TGTGCCAGTAGTATTGCTGGGTCGGGAACTGAAGCTTTCTTT. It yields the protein CASSIAGSGTEAFF. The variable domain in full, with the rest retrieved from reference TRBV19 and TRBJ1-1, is DGGITQSPKYLFRKEGQNVTLSCEQNLNHDAMYWYRQDPGQGLRLIYYSQIVNDFQKGDIAEGYSVSREKKESFPLTVTSAQKNPTAFYLCASSIAGSGTEAFFGQGTRLTVV.